Listed below are T cell receptor beta chains from one sample, sequenced in a study of shared clonotypes between healthy human individuals. Repertoires were generated with immunoSEQ multiplex PCR, while TCRdb's copy carries only in-frame clones and drops some. The sample yields approximately 530,000 clones, around 95% seen once. Sequencing used naive CD4+ T cells sorted from blood. These receptors all come from a woman between 25 and 40 years old in good health. The CDR3 runs from the conserved cysteine through the conserved F or W. The D gene is left open where the match is weak. Clone sizes are given selectively: once, few, many, or a class where the clone is expanded.

v_call	j_call	d_call	clone_size	cdr3_nt	cdr3_aa
TRBV29-1	TRBJ1-1	NA	NA	TGCAGCGTTGAAGATCCCTACAGGGCCCCCTTGAACACTGAAGCTTTCTTT	CSVEDPYRAPLNTEAFF
TRBV6-5	TRBJ2-7	NA	NA	TGTGCCAGCAGTCTAAACCGGGACGGACCCTACGAGCAGTACTTC	CASSLNRDGPYEQYF
TRBV6-5	TRBJ2-3	NA	NA	TGTGCCAGCAGTTACTCTTGGGGTTCCACAGATACGCAGTATTTT	CASSYSWGSTDTQYF
TRBV5-6	TRBJ2-2	NA	NA	TGTGCCAGCGGTTCGGCGAACACCGGGGAGCTGTTTTTT	CASGSANTGELFF
TRBV29-1	TRBJ2-3	NA	NA	TGCAGCGTACTAAAGGTAGTAGCGGAAGATACGCAGTATTTT	CSVLKVVAEDTQYF
TRBV28	TRBJ1-1	NA	NA	TGTGCCAGCAGTTACGGGTTCAACACTGAAGCTTTCTTT	CASSYGFNTEAFF
TRBV27	TRBJ2-2	TRBD2	NA	TGTGCCGGGGGGACTAGCGGGAAAACCGGGGAGCTGTTTTTT	CAGGTSGKTGELFF
TRBV5-1	TRBJ2-7	NA	NA	TGCGCCAGCAGCTTGGAGGTGGAGCAGTACTTC	CASSLEVEQYF
TRBV5-1	TRBJ2-1	TRBD2	NA	TGCGCCAGCAGCCTGGCAGCGGGAGCTAGCAATGAGCAGTTCTTC	CASSLAAGASNEQFF
TRBV11-2	TRBJ1-2	NA	NA	TGTGCCAGCAGCCCCCACGGGGAAAGGAAGGTCAGTGGCTACACCTTC	CASSPHGERKVSGYTF
TRBV12-5	TRBJ2-1	TRBD2	NA	TGTGCTAGTGGTTTAGTTCTCCCAGGGCTAGCGGCCGCTTTACCTTACAATGAGCAGTTCTTC	CASGLVLPGLAAALPYNEQFF
TRBV7-8	TRBJ2-5	TRBD2	once	TGTGCCAGCAGCTTAGTCGGGACTAGCGGGAGGGCCCAAGAGACCCAGTACTTC	CASSLVGTSGRAQETQYF
TRBV29-1	TRBJ2-7	NA	NA	TGCAGCGTGAGTCCCCTCCTCAGGAACGAGCAGTACTTC	CSVSPLLRNEQYF
TRBV4-1	TRBJ1-1	NA	NA	TGCGCCAGCAGCCAAGATAGGGGAACTGAAGCTTTCTTT	CASSQDRGTEAFF
TRBV2	TRBJ2-7	TRBD2	NA	TGTGCCAGCACTAGCGGGAGGTGGTACGAGCAGTACTTC	CASTSGRWYEQYF
TRBV6-5	TRBJ2-7	TRBD2	NA	TGTGCCAGCAGCCTAGCGGAGCTTACCTACGAGCAGTACTTC	CASSLAELTYEQYF
TRBV27	TRBJ2-1	NA	NA	TGTGCCAGCAGTGCGGGGAGCTCCTACAATGAGCAGTTCTTC	CASSAGSSYNEQFF
TRBV19	TRBJ2-5	NA	NA	TGTGCCAGTAGTATAGATAAGGGGACCCAGTACTTC	CASSIDKGTQYF
TRBV30	TRBJ1-3	NA	NA	TGTGCCTGGAGTGTACTCAGCGTCTCTGGAAACACCATATATTTT	CAWSVLSVSGNTIYF
TRBV10-1	TRBJ2-2	TRBD1	NA	TGCGCCAGCAACGACAGGGGGAACACCGGGGAGCTGTTTTTT	CASNDRGNTGELFF
TRBV28	TRBJ2-3	TRBD1	NA	TGTGCCAGCACACAGGGGGCAACAGATACGCAGTATTTT	CASTQGATDTQYF
TRBV7-9	TRBJ2-2	TRBD1	once	TGTGCCAGCAGCCCCCACAGGGGGAATGCGGCCGGGGAGCTGTTTTTT	CASSPHRGNAAGELFF
TRBV10-1	TRBJ2-7	TRBD1	NA	TGCGCCAGCAGTCCTTCGGGACAGAATTACGAGCAGTACTTC	CASSPSGQNYEQYF
TRBV29-1	TRBJ1-2	NA	NA	TGCAGCGTTGGACAGCGAACTAACTATGGCTACACCTTC	CSVGQRTNYGYTF
TRBV27	TRBJ2-2	NA	NA	TGTGCCAGCAGTTTATTTCCGGGTAGCACCGGGGGGCTGTTTTTT	CASSLFPGSTGGLFF